The clone carrying this T cell receptor (beta chain) was counted ten times or more. Its antigen is currently unknown. General observations from the study: Tumor memory CD4+ T cell TCR gene usage was found to cluster with blood and lymph node memory CD4+ cells and with lymph node naive CD4+ cells. Tumor Treg TCRs overlapped most with tumor naive CD4+ cells.

V lost 6 bases and J lost 10, with 13 bases in between. This CDR3 region has 13 residues. Semi-nested PCR with Nested Universal Primer A followed constant-region reverse priming of full-length variable regions. MiXCR, applied by TCRdb to the 5' RACE reads, yields one record per CDR3 protein. The sample carries some 57,000 distinct CDR3 sequences, 15% to 20% recorded once. The receptor was derived from a female donor with breast cancer. Material: naive CD4+ T cells sorted from blood. As to subset: naive CD4+ T cells, CD4+CD45RA+CD25-. The genes are TRBV12-3 or TRBV12-4 and TRBJ1-6; no clear D. The DNA for the CDR3 is TGTGCCAGCAGCTATCAGGTTGGGTCACCCCTCCACTTT. This encodes CASSYQVGSPLHF.